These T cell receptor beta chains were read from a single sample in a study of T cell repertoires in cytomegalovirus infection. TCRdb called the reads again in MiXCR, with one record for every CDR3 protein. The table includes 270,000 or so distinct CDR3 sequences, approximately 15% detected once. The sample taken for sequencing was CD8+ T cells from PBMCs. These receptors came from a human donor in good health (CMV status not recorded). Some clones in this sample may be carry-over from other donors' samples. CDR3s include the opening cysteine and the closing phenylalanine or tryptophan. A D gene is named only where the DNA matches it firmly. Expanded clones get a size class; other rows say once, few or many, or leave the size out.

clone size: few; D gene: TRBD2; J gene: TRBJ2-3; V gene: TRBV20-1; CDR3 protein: CSAREPPGGRRTDTQYF; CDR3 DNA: TGCAGTGCTAGAGAGCCCCCGGGGGGTCGACGCACAGATACGCAGTATTTT
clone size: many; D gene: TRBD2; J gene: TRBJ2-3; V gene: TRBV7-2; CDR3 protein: CASSLTGGSLHTQYF; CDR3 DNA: TGTGCCAGCAGCTTAACGGGGGGATCCCTCCATACGCAGTATTTT
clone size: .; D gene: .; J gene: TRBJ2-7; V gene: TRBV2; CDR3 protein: CASSEGSAGFIYEQYF; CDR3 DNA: TGTGCCAGCAGTGAAGGGTCAGCAGGGTTTATCTACGAGCAGTACTTC
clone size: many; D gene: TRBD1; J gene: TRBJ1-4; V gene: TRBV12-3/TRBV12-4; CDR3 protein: CASSSSTQGRSGGEKLFF; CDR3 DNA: TGTGCCAGCAGTTCCTCTACACAGGGGCGATCTGGGGGTGAAAAACTGTTTTTT
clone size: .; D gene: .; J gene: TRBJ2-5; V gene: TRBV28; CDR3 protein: CAITAYDRGPQETQYF; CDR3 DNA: TGTGCCATCACAGCCTACGATCGCGGGCCCCAAGAGACCCAGTACTTC
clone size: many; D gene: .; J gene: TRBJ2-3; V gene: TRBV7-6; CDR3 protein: CASSLEPFTDTQYF; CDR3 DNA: TGTGCCAGCAGCTTAGAACCATTCACAGATACGCAGTATTTT
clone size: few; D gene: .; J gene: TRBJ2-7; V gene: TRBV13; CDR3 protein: CASSDGGGTIDNEQYF; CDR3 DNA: TGTGCCAGCAGCGACGGTGGGGGGACAATCGACAACGAGCAGTACTTC
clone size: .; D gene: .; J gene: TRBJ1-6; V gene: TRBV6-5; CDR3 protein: CDPGTGRRGGSLHF; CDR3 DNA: TGCGACCCCGGAACTGGACGACGGGGAGGGTCCCTCCACTTT
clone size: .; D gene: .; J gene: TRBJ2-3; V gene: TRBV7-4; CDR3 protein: CASSLPLGGTETSTDTQYF; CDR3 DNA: TGTGCCAGCAGCTTACCTCTAGGGGGAACGGAAACTAGCACAGATACGCAGTATTTT
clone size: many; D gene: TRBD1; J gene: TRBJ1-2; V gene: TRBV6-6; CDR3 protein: CAITPGPGGDGYTF; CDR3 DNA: TGTGCCATCACTCCGGGCCCAGGGGGCGACGGCTACACCTTC
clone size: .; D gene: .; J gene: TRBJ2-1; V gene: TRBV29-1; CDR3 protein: CSVGGLNNEQFF; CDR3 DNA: TGCAGCGTTGGGGGCCTAAACAATGAGCAGTTCTTC
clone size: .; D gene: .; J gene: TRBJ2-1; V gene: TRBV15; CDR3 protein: CATSREGRYEFNEQFF; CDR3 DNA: TGTGCCACCAGCAGGGAGGGACGATACGAATTCAATGAGCAGTTCTTC
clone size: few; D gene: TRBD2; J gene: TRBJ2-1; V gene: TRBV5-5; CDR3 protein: CASSLSSGGVNEQFF; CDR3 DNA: TGTGCCAGCAGCCTCTCTAGCGGGGGGGTCAATGAGCAGTTCTTC
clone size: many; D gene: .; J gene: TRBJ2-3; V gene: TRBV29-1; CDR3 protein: CSAVSGRRSTDTQYF; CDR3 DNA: TGCAGCGCCGTCTCGGGAAGGAGAAGCACAGATACGCAGTATTTT
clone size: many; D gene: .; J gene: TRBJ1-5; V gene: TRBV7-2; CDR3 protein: CASSLLGISNQPQHF; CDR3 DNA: TGTGCCAGCAGCTTATTGGGAATTAGCAATCAGCCCCAGCATTTT
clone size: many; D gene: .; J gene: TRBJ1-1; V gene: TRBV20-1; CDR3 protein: CSARIRAVWAGLNTEAFF; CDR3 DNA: TGCAGTGCCCGAATCCGGGCGGTTTGGGCAGGACTGAACACTGAAGCTTTCTTT
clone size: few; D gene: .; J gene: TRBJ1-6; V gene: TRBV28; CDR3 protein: CASSLVPGQISSF; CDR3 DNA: TGTGCCAGCAGTCTGGTCCCCGGACAGATTTCTTCCTTT
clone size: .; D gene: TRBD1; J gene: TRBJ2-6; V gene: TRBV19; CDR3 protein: CARRRRDRVFGANVLTF; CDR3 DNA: TGTGCCAGAAGACGCCGGGACAGGGTCTTTGGGGCCAACGTCCTGACTTTC
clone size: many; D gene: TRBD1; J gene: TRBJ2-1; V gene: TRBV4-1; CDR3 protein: CASSQGAWTGEYNEQFF; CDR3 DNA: TGCGCCAGCAGCCAAGGGGCATGGACAGGGGAATACAATGAGCAGTTCTTC
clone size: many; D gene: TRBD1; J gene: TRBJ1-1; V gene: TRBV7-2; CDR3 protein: CASSQDRGSLNTEAFF; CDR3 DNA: TGTGCCAGCAGCCAGGACAGGGGGAGCCTGAACACTGAAGCTTTCTTT
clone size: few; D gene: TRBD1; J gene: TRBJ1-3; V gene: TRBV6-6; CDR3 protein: CASSFGQGLSGNTIYF; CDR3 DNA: TGTGCCAGCAGTTTCGGACAGGGGCTCTCTGGAAACACCATATATTTT
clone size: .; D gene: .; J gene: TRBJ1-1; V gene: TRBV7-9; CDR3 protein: CASSSTITHVGTEAFF; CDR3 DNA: TGTGCCAGCAGCTCGACCATCACCCACGTGGGGACTGAAGCTTTCTTT
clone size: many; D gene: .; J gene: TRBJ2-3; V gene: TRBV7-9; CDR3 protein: CASSAPSGAADTQYF; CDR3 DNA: TGTGCCAGCAGCGCCCCCTCCGGGGCGGCAGATACGCAGTATTTT
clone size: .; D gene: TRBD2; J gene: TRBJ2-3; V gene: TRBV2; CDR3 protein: CASSDNGGAIDTQYF; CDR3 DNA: TGTGCCAGCAGTGATAACGGGGGGGCTATAGATACGCAGTATTTT
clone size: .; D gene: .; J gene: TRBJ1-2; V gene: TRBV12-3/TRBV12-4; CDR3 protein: CASSLVIKADGYTF; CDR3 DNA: TGTGCCAGCAGTTTAGTAATCAAGGCAGATGGCTACACCTTC
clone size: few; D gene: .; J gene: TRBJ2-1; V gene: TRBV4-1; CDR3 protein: CASSQDPLEGNEQFF; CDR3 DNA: TGCGCCAGCAGCCAAGATCCACTAGAGGGCAATGAGCAGTTCTTC
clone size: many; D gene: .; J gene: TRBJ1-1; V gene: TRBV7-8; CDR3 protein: CASSLVRDTPNTEAFF; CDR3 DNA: TGTGCCAGCAGCTTAGTGCGGGACACTCCTAACACTGAAGCTTTCTTT
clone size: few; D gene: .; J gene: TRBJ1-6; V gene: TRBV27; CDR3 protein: CASSFRMGNSPLHF; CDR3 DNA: TGTGCCAGCAGTTTTCGAATGGGAAATTCACCCCTCCACTTT
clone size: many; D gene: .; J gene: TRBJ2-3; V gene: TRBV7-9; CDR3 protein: CASSLAVGNEDTQYF; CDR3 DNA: TGTGCCAGCAGCTTAGCCGTAGGGAACGAAGATACGCAGTATTTT
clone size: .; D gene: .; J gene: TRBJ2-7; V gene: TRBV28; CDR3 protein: CASSLSPSGSTYEQYF; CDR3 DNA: TGTGCCAGCAGCTTAAGCCCTTCCGGGTCCACCTACGAGCAGTACTTC
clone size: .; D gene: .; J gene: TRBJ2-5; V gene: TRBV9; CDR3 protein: CASSPRYQETQYF; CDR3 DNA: TGTGCCAGCAGCCCAAGGTACCAAGAGACCCAGTACTTC
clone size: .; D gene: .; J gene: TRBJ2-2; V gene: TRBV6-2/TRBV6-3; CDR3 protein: CASSPNGPGGTGELFF; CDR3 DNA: TGTGCCAGCAGCCCGAACGGACCAGGAGGTACCGGGGAGCTGTTTTTT
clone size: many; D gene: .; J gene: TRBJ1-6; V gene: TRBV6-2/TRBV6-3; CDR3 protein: CASSRSGLSSYNSPLHF; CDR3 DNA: TGTGCCAGCAGTCGTTCCGGTTTGAGCTCCTATAATTCACCCCTCCACTTT
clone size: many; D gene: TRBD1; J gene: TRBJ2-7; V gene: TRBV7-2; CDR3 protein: CASSLWTGDREQYF; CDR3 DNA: TGTGCCAGCAGCCTTTGGACAGGGGACCGCGAGCAGTACTTC
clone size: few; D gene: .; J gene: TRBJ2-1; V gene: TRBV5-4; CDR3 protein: CASSLPEFTNNEQFF; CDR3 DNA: TGTGCCAGCAGCTTGCCAGAATTTACGAACAATGAGCAGTTCTTC
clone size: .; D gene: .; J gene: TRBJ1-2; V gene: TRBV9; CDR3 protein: CASSVAEENYGYTF; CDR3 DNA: TGTGCCAGCAGCGTAGCTGAGGAAAACTATGGCTACACCTTC
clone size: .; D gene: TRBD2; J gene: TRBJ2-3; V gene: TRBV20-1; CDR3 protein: CSARGTSGVADTQYF; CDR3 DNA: TGCAGTGCTAGGGGGACTAGCGGGGTGGCAGATACGCAGTATTTT
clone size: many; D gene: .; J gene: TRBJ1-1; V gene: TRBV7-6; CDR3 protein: CASSLLQRTEAFF; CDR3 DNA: TGTGCCAGCAGCCTCCTCCAGCGGACTGAAGCTTTCTTT
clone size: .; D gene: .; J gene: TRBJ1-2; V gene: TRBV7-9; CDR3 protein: CASSPEGLGNYGYTF; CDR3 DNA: TGTGCCAGCAGCCCCGAAGGGCTGGGGAACTATGGCTACACCTTC
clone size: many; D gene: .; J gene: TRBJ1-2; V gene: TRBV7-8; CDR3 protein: CASSHRHRTNYGYTF; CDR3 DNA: TGTGCCAGCAGCCACAGACATAGAACTAACTATGGCTACACCTTC
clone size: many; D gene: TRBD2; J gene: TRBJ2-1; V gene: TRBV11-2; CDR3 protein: CASSFAGGPLDEQFF; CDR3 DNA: TGTGCCAGCAGCTTCGCGGGGGGGCCTCTCGATGAGCAGTTCTTC
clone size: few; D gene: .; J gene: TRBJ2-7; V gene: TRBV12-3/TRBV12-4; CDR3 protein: CASSSRQELYEQYF; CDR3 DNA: TGTGCCAGCAGTTCTCGACAGGAGCTCTACGAGCAGTACTTC
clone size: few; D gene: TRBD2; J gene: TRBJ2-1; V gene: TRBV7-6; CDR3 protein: CASRPSGVDRDNEQFF; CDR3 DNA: TGTGCCAGCAGACCCAGCGGGGTAGACAGAGACAATGAGCAGTTCTTC
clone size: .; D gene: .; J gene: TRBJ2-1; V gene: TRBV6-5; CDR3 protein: CASSLQLGRDEQFF; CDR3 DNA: TGTGCCAGCAGCCTTCAATTAGGTCGGGATGAGCAGTTCTTC
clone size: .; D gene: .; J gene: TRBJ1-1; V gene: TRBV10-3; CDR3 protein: CAISEAGNTEAFF; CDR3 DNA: TGTGCCATCAGTGAGGCGGGAAACACTGAAGCTTTCTTT
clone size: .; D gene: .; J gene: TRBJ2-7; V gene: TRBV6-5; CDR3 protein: CASSITSYSSSYEQYF; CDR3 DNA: TGTGCCAGCAGCATAACATCTTACAGTAGCTCCTACGAGCAGTACTTC
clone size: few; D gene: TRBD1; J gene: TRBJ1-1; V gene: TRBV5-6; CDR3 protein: CASRYGQGGTEAFF; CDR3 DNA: TGTGCCAGCAGATACGGACAGGGTGGGACTGAAGCTTTCTTT
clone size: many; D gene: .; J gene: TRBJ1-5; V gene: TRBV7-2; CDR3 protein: CASSLAGVPQHF; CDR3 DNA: TGTGCCAGCAGCTTAGCTGGGGTGCCCCAGCATTTT
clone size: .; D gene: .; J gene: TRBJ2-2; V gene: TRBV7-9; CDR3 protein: CASSDSSVPGWTGELFF; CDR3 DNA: TGTGCCAGCAGCGATAGTTCGGTTCCGGGGTGGACCGGGGAGCTGTTTTTT
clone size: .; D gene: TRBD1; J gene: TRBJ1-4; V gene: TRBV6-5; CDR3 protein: CASSYILWTGEKLFF; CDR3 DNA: TGTGCCAGCAGTTACATCCTATGGACAGGGGAAAAACTGTTTTTT
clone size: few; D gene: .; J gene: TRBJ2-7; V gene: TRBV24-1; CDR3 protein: CAVPSANTGSPSYEQYF; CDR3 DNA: TGTGCCGTACCGTCAGCTAATACAGGGTCCCCCTCCTACGAGCAGTACTTC
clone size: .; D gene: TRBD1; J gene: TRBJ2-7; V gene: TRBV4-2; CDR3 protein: CASSQADGDSQSLNF; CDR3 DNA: TGTGCCAGCAGCCAAGCGGATGGGGACAGCCAGTCGCTCAACTTC
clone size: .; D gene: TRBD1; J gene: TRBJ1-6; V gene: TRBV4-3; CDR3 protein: CASSQAGTGVSSPLHF; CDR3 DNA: TGCGCCAGCAGCCAAGCCGGGACAGGGGTGAGTTCACCCCTCCACTTT
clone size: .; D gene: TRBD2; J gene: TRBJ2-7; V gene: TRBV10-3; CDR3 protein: CAISDRSGGSSYEQYF; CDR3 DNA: TGTGCCATCAGTGATAGGAGCGGGGGGAGCTCCTACGAGCAGTACTTC
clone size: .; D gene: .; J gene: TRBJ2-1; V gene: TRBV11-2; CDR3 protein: CASSLVFGSYNEQFF; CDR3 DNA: TGTGCCAGCAGCTTAGTTTTTGGCTCCTACAATGAGCAGTTCTTC
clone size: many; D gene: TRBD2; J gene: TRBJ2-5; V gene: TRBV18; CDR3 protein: CASSPGTSFQETQYF; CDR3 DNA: TGTGCCAGCTCACCGGGGACTAGCTTCCAAGAGACCCAGTACTTC